The clone carrying this TCR beta chain was picked up a small number of times. The data stem from a study of blood T cell repertoires in COVID-19. Generated by immunoSEQ multiplex PCR, the TCRdb table keeps only in-frame clones and is missing some. In the table there are 200,000 to 250,000 clones, 75% to 95% of which are singletons. V shed 3 bases and J 5 bases; nucleotides not matched to a gene: 4. This CDR3 is 14 amino acids long. Germline lookup yields CDR1 SQVTM and CDR2 ANQGSEA. The sequenced material came from PBMCs or T cells enriched from blood (not recorded which). The receptor was derived from a woman aged 18-29 years who had recovered from COVID-19. The genes are TRBV29-1 and TRBJ1-1; 12 bases agree with TRBD1. The CDR3 here is CSVERDRGLTEAFF. The CDR3 DNA reads as TGCAGCGTTGAGAGGGACAGGGGGCTAACTGAAGCTTTCTTT. Together with reference TRBV29-1 and TRBJ1-1, the CDR3 gives the full variable domain: SAVISQKPSRDICQRGTSLTIQCQVDSQVTMMFWYRQQPGQSLTLIATANQGSEATYESGFVIDKFPISRPNLTFSTLTVSNMSPEDSSIYLCSVERDRGLTEAFFGQGTRLTVV.